This is a list of T cell receptor beta chains from one sample in a study of blood T cell repertoires in COVID-19. The table came from immunoSEQ multiplex PCR; TCRdb's copy has only in-frame clones and leaves some out. The sample has 85,000 or so clones, 90% to 95% seen once. The specimen sequenced was peripheral blood. These receptors all stem from a human donor with active COVID-19. The donor label of this sample is uncertain. CDR3s include the opening cysteine and the closing phenylalanine or tryptophan. Fields, in order: V gene, clone size, D gene, J gene, CDR3 protein, CDR3 DNA. The D gene is left open where the match is weak. Clone size appears in some rows only: once, few, many, or a class for an expanded clone.

v_call: TRBV7-2; clone_size: -; d_call: TRBD2; j_call: TRBJ2-4; cdr3_aa: CASSTTSGGWRDIQYF; cdr3_nt: TGTGCCAGCAGCACAACTAGCGGGGGATGGAGGGACATTCAGTACTTC
v_call: TRBV5-4; clone_size: -; d_call: TRBD2; j_call: TRBJ2-7; cdr3_aa: CASTSGEWDGDEQYF; cdr3_nt: TGTGCCAGCACCAGCGGGGAGTGGGATGGCGACGAGCAGTACTTC
v_call: TRBV2; clone_size: -; d_call: TRBD2; j_call: TRBJ2-2; cdr3_aa: CASSEVTSGQGELFF; cdr3_nt: TGTGCCAGCAGTGAAGTGACTAGCGGACAGGGGGAGCTGTTTTTT
v_call: TRBV6-5; clone_size: -; d_call: -; j_call: TRBJ2-5; cdr3_aa: CASSYSTPQETQYF; cdr3_nt: TGTGCCAGCAGTTACTCGACACCTCAAGAGACCCAGTACTTC
v_call: TRBV6-5; clone_size: -; d_call: -; j_call: TRBJ1-5; cdr3_aa: CASSYLRGSQPQHF; cdr3_nt: TGTGCCAGCAGTTACCTCAGGGGTAGTCAGCCCCAGCATTTT
v_call: TRBV7-9; clone_size: -; d_call: -; j_call: TRBJ1-3; cdr3_aa: CASSLDLAAGNTIYF; cdr3_nt: TGTGCCAGCAGCTTAGATCTGGCAGCTGGAAACACCATATATTTT
v_call: TRBV5-1; clone_size: -; d_call: -; j_call: TRBJ2-2; cdr3_aa: CASSLDRTGELFF; cdr3_nt: TGCGCCAGCAGCTTGGACCGGACCGGGGAGCTGTTTTTT
v_call: TRBV6-2/TRBV6-3; clone_size: -; d_call: TRBD2; j_call: TRBJ2-7; cdr3_aa: CASSFRREGGYEQYF; cdr3_nt: TGTGCCAGCAGTTTCCGGCGGGAGGGCGGGTACGAGCAGTACTTC
v_call: TRBV3-1/TRBV3-2; clone_size: -; d_call: -; j_call: TRBJ1-2; cdr3_aa: CASSQEKLYGYTF; cdr3_nt: TGTGCCAGCAGCCAAGAGAAGCTCTATGGCTACACCTTC
v_call: TRBV19; clone_size: -; d_call: TRBD1; j_call: TRBJ2-2; cdr3_aa: CASGLTGVPGELFF; cdr3_nt: TGTGCCAGTGGTTTGACAGGGGTTCCCGGGGAGCTGTTTTTT
v_call: TRBV7-9; clone_size: -; d_call: -; j_call: TRBJ2-7; cdr3_aa: CASSLSRYEQYF; cdr3_nt: TGTGCCAGCAGCTTATCCCGTTACGAGCAGTACTTC
v_call: TRBV7-9; clone_size: -; d_call: -; j_call: TRBJ2-1; cdr3_aa: CASSLKGPYNEQFF; cdr3_nt: TGTGCCAGCAGCTTAAAGGGGCCCTACAATGAGCAGTTCTTC
v_call: TRBV21-1; clone_size: -; d_call: -; j_call: TRBJ2-7; cdr3_aa: CANKRNSSYEQYF; cdr3_nt: TGTGCCAACAAAAGGAACAGCTCCTACGAGCAGTACTTC
v_call: TRBV18; clone_size: -; d_call: -; j_call: TRBJ2-3; cdr3_aa: CASSPLPTSTDTQYF; cdr3_nt: TGTGCCAGCTCACCACTACCTACTAGCACAGATACGCAGTATTTT
v_call: TRBV27; clone_size: -; d_call: TRBD1; j_call: TRBJ2-7; cdr3_aa: CASSLSTAGGYEQYF; cdr3_nt: TGTGCCAGCAGTTTATCGACGGCAGGGGGATACGAGCAGTACTTC
v_call: TRBV11-2; clone_size: -; d_call: TRBD1; j_call: TRBJ2-7; cdr3_aa: CASRPGTGISYEQYF; cdr3_nt: TGTGCCAGCAGACCCGGGACAGGCATCTCCTACGAGCAGTACTTC
v_call: TRBV13; clone_size: once; d_call: -; j_call: TRBJ1-1; cdr3_aa: CASSLLEWGLNTEAFF; cdr3_nt: TGTGCCAGCAGCTTATTAGAGTGGGGGCTGAACACTGAAGCTTTCTTT
v_call: TRBV9; clone_size: -; d_call: -; j_call: TRBJ2-3; cdr3_aa: CASSEYWTTEGTDTQYF; cdr3_nt: TGTGCCAGCAGCGAGTACTGGACTACCGAGGGCACAGATACGCAGTATTTT
v_call: TRBV19; clone_size: -; d_call: TRBD2; j_call: TRBJ2-1; cdr3_aa: CASSGRSGRGNEQFF; cdr3_nt: TGTGCCAGTAGTGGACGTAGCGGGAGGGGAAATGAGCAGTTCTTC
v_call: TRBV5-4; clone_size: -; d_call: -; j_call: TRBJ1-2; cdr3_aa: CASSLTAGKFDGYTF; cdr3_nt: TGTGCCAGCAGCTTGACGGCAGGGAAGTTTGATGGCTACACCTTC
v_call: TRBV3-1/TRBV3-2; clone_size: -; d_call: -; j_call: TRBJ1-3; cdr3_aa: CASSQGSARSAGNTIYF; cdr3_nt: TGTGCCAGCAGCCAAGGGTCCGCCAGGTCGGCTGGAAACACCATATATTTT
v_call: TRBV5-1; clone_size: -; d_call: -; j_call: TRBJ2-7; cdr3_aa: CASRWAPGGYEQYF; cdr3_nt: TGCGCCAGCCGATGGGCGCCAGGGGGGTACGAGCAGTACTTC
v_call: TRBV24-1; clone_size: -; d_call: TRBD1; j_call: TRBJ2-1; cdr3_aa: CATSDSGTGVFF; cdr3_nt: TGTGCCACCAGTGATTCCGGGACAGGGGTCTTCTTC
v_call: TRBV19; clone_size: few; d_call: -; j_call: TRBJ2-7; cdr3_aa: CASSTDTLGEQYF; cdr3_nt: TGTGCCAGTAGTACGGACACCCTAGGGGAGCAGTACTTC
v_call: TRBV18; clone_size: once; d_call: -; j_call: TRBJ1-1; cdr3_aa: CASSPRERNTEAFF; cdr3_nt: TGTGCCAGCTCACCGCGGGAAAGGAACACTGAAGCTTTCTTT
v_call: TRBV18; clone_size: -; d_call: -; j_call: TRBJ1-1; cdr3_aa: CASSPDKNNEAFF; cdr3_nt: TGTGCCAGCTCACCTGACAAGAATAATGAAGCTTTCTTT
v_call: TRBV6-5; clone_size: few; d_call: -; j_call: TRBJ2-7; cdr3_aa: CASSYSYGLNYEQYF; cdr3_nt: TGTGCCAGCAGTTACTCTTACGGACTGAACTACGAGCAGTACTTC
v_call: TRBV28; clone_size: once; d_call: TRBD2; j_call: TRBJ2-1; cdr3_aa: CASRTSGIGYNEQFF; cdr3_nt: TGTGCCAGCAGGACTAGCGGGATTGGTTACAATGAGCAGTTCTTC
v_call: TRBV5-4; clone_size: -; d_call: TRBD2; j_call: TRBJ2-1; cdr3_aa: CASSSGTRTLYNEQFF; cdr3_nt: TGTGCCAGCAGCTCGGGGACTAGAACCCTATACAATGAGCAGTTCTTC
v_call: TRBV7-8; clone_size: -; d_call: TRBD2; j_call: TRBJ2-1; cdr3_aa: CASSARLAGAPYNEQFF; cdr3_nt: TGTGCCAGCAGCGCGAGACTAGCGGGGGCCCCCTACAATGAGCAGTTCTTC
v_call: TRBV19; clone_size: -; d_call: -; j_call: TRBJ1-5; cdr3_aa: CASSIRVDQPQHF; cdr3_nt: TGTGCCAGTAGTATACGGGTTGATCAGCCCCAGCATTTT
v_call: TRBV5-1; clone_size: few; d_call: -; j_call: TRBJ1-1; cdr3_aa: CASSPTQGPSEAFF; cdr3_nt: TGCGCCAGCAGCCCCACGCAGGGCCCCTCTGAAGCTTTCTTT
v_call: TRBV14; clone_size: -; d_call: -; j_call: TRBJ2-5; cdr3_aa: CASSQTGLGQETQYF; cdr3_nt: TGTGCCAGCAGCCAAACAGGGCTGGGGCAAGAGACCCAGTACTTC
v_call: TRBV3-1/TRBV3-2; clone_size: -; d_call: TRBD2; j_call: TRBJ2-7; cdr3_aa: CASSQIAGGEQYF; cdr3_nt: TGTGCCAGCAGCCAGATAGCGGGAGGCGAGCAGTACTTC
v_call: TRBV21-1; clone_size: -; d_call: -; j_call: TRBJ2-3; cdr3_aa: CASSRLQGELTDTQYF; cdr3_nt: TGTGCCAGCAGCAGACTACAGGGGGAGCTCACAGATACGCAGTATTTT
v_call: TRBV7-8; clone_size: -; d_call: -; j_call: TRBJ2-7; cdr3_aa: CASSLVLGEQYF; cdr3_nt: TGTGCCAGCAGCTTAGTTCTAGGCGAGCAGTACTTC
v_call: TRBV7-9; clone_size: -; d_call: TRBD2; j_call: TRBJ2-5; cdr3_aa: CASSFSPGGPGTQYF; cdr3_nt: TGTGCCAGCAGCTTTTCACCGGGGGGGCCTGGGACCCAGTACTTC
v_call: TRBV11-2; clone_size: -; d_call: -; j_call: TRBJ1-2; cdr3_aa: CASSLLGSYGYTF; cdr3_nt: TGTGCCAGCAGCTTACTGGGGAGCTATGGCTACACCTTC
v_call: TRBV19; clone_size: -; d_call: TRBD1; j_call: TRBJ2-6; cdr3_aa: CATSQGGLGANVLTF; cdr3_nt: TGTGCCACCTCACAGGGGGGATTAGGGGCCAACGTCCTGACTTTC
v_call: TRBV24-1; clone_size: -; d_call: -; j_call: TRBJ2-1; cdr3_aa: CATSLNLLATNYNEQFF; cdr3_nt: TGTGCCACCAGTTTGAACCTCTTAGCGACTAACTACAATGAGCAGTTCTTC
v_call: TRBV6-1; clone_size: -; d_call: TRBD1; j_call: TRBJ1-5; cdr3_aa: CASSEAHPGGSSQPQHF; cdr3_nt: TGTGCCAGCAGTGAAGCTCATCCAGGGGGCTCCAGTCAGCCCCAGCATTTT
v_call: TRBV19; clone_size: -; d_call: TRBD2; j_call: TRBJ2-7; cdr3_aa: CASSPTSGGLYEQYF; cdr3_nt: TGTGCCAGTAGTCCGACTAGCGGGGGCCTCTACGAGCAGTACTTC
v_call: TRBV4-1; clone_size: -; d_call: -; j_call: TRBJ1-1; cdr3_aa: CASSQVTVMNTEAFF; cdr3_nt: TGCGCCAGCAGCCAAGTGACAGTTATGAACACTGAAGCTTTCTTT
v_call: TRBV12-5; clone_size: -; d_call: TRBD1; j_call: TRBJ1-2; cdr3_aa: CASERTGAGGYTF; cdr3_nt: TGTGCTAGTGAGAGGACAGGGGCGGGTGGCTACACCTTC
v_call: TRBV11-2; clone_size: -; d_call: TRBD1; j_call: TRBJ2-2; cdr3_aa: CASSLGEPGTGAITGELFF; cdr3_nt: TGTGCCAGCAGCTTAGGGGAACCCGGGACAGGGGCAATCACCGGGGAGCTGTTTTTT
v_call: TRBV5-6; clone_size: -; d_call: TRBD1; j_call: TRBJ2-7; cdr3_aa: CASTFWAGGSYEQYF; cdr3_nt: TGTGCCAGTACCTTTTGGGCAGGGGGCTCCTACGAGCAGTACTTC
v_call: TRBV5-5; clone_size: -; d_call: -; j_call: TRBJ2-5; cdr3_aa: CASSRTQETQYF; cdr3_nt: TGTGCCAGCAGTCGAACACAAGAGACCCAGTACTTC
v_call: TRBV18; clone_size: -; d_call: TRBD1; j_call: TRBJ2-1; cdr3_aa: CASSPSTGGNGEQFF; cdr3_nt: TGTGCCAGCTCACCGTCGACAGGGGGTAATGGTGAGCAGTTCTTC
v_call: TRBV5-1; clone_size: -; d_call: TRBD2; j_call: TRBJ2-3; cdr3_aa: CASSPGQGPTSGTPDTQYF; cdr3_nt: TGCGCCAGCAGCCCAGGACAGGGACCCACTAGCGGGACCCCAGATACGCAGTATTTT
v_call: TRBV13; clone_size: -; d_call: TRBD2; j_call: TRBJ2-3; cdr3_aa: CASSFRTSGTTDTQYF; cdr3_nt: TGTGCCAGCAGTTTTCGGACTAGCGGGACAACAGATACGCAGTATTTT
v_call: TRBV9; clone_size: -; d_call: TRBD1; j_call: TRBJ2-3; cdr3_aa: CASSPWTGGTDTQYF; cdr3_nt: TGTGCCAGCAGTCCCTGGACAGGGGGCACAGATACGCAGTATTTT